One TCR beta chain is described in this entry. Germline V gene data show CDR1 as SGHDT and CDR2 as YYEEEE. Trimming took 2 bases from V and 3 from J; bases not matched to a gene: 9. CDR3 size: 16 residues. This entry comes from a study of blood T cell repertoires in COVID-19. Study overall: There were acute and convalescent COVID-19 samples, and they came from the United States, Italy and Spain.

As originally analysed: By means of reference gene primer amplification, nucleated cell counts were estimated. Libraries were prepared by immunoSEQ multiplex PCR; TCRdb keeps only in-frame clonotypes and omits some of them. The D gene and trimming were derived from the DNA, and the V and J assignments and clone size from that table. The sample consists of 400,000 to 550,000 clones, 80% to 90% of them appearing once. This chain links TRBV5-6 with TRBJ2-7, with TRBD1 matching over 9 bases. Material: peripheral blood. The TCR comes from a woman aged 25 to 39 with acute or convalescent COVID-19. The CDR3 loop is CASSLDGTGINYEQYF. The CDR3 bases are TGTGCCAGCAGCTTAGATGGGACAGGGATTAACTACGAGCAGTACTTC.